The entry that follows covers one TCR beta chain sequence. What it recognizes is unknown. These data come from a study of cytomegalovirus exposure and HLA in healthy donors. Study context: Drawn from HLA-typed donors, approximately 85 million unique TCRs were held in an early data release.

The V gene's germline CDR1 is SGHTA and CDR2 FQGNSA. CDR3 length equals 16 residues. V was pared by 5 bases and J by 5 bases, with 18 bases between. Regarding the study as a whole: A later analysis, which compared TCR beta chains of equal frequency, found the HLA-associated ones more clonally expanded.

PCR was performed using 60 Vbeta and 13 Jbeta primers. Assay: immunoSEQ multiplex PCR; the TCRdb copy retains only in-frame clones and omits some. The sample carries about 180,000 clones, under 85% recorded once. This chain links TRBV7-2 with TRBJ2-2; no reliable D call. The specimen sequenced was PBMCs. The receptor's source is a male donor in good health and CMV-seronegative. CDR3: CASSPALHQATGELFF. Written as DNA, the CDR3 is TGTGCCAGCAGCCCTGCCCTCCATCAGGCAACCGGGGAGCTGTTTTTT.